One sample yielded the 20 T cell receptor beta chains listed below, sequenced in a study of T cell changes during pregnancy in multiple sclerosis. Profiled with immunoSEQ multiplex PCR; TCRdb holds only in-frame clones, not every one. The top ten hold around 1.2% of the sample, which has tens of thousands of clones, over 75% seen once. Specimen: CD4+ T cells from peripheral blood mononuclear cells, collected in the second trimester of pregnancy. These receptors came from a female donor with multiple sclerosis, enrolled in a pregnancy study.

V gene TRBV7-9 combines with J gene TRBJ1-1; D may be TRBD1 (5 bases). The CDR3 spans 14 residues. V lost 1 base and J lost 6, with 12 bases in between. Germline V lookup: CDR1 SEHNR, CDR2 FQNEAQ (reference sequence). The CDR3 DNA reads as TGTGCCAGCAGCTTAGTGGGGGGTATCCCTGAAGCTTTCTTT. Its protein product is CASSLVGGIPEAFF.

The chain is built from TRBV18 and TRBJ2-1; 8 positions match TRBD1. CDR1 and CDR2 from the germline V gene are KGHSH and LQKENI. Losses at the gene ends were 4 bases for V and 7 bases for J; bases not matched to a gene: 6. This CDR3 has 14 residues. In DNA form, the CDR3 reads TGTGCCAGCTCACTGGGACAGGACGGGAATGAGCAGTTCTTC. Translated: CASSLGQDGNEQFF.

The rearrangement uses TRBV7-9 and TRBJ2-7; 12 nucleotides align to TRBD2. The J segment lost 5 bases and the V segment lost 0 bases, leaving 5 bases of the junction unmatched. There are 16 residues in the CDR3. Germline V lookup: CDR1 SEHNR, CDR2 FQNEAQ (reference sequence). CDR3: CASSLATSGRRNEQYF. CDR3 DNA sequence: TGTGCCAGCAGCTTAGCGACTAGCGGGAGAAGGAACGAGCAGTACTTC. Full variable domain (rest looked up from reference TRBV7-9 and TRBJ2-7): DTGVSQNPRHKITKRGQNVTFRCDPISEHNRLYWYRQTLGQGPEFLTYFQNEAQLEKSRLLSDRFSAERPKGSFSTLEIQRTEQGDSAMYLCASSLATSGRRNEQYFGPGTRLTVT.

The rearrangement uses TRBV18 and TRBJ2-1; the match to TRBD2 covers 7 bases. The ends lost 1 base at V and 1 base at J; junction bases unmatched: 7. This CDR3 is built from 17 residues. Looked up from germline, CDR1 is KGHSH and CDR2 is LQKENI. CDR3: CASSPLTGGSSYNEQFF. CDR3 in DNA: TGTGCCAGCTCACCACTGACGGGAGGCAGTTCCTACAATGAGCAGTTCTTC.

The gene calls are TRBV13 and TRBJ2-7; perhaps TRBD2 as D (5 bases). V lost 3 bases and J 6 bases, leaving 9 bases between the germline ends. CDR1 is PRHDT and CDR2 is FYEKMQ in the germline V gene (reference sequence). The CDR3 runs to 12 residues. In DNA form, the CDR3 reads TGTGCCAGCAGCTTTGGACGGGGCGAGCAGTACTTC. Its translation is CASSFGRGEQYF.

J is TRBJ1-5 and V is TRBV6-1; perhaps TRBD1 as D (5 bases). The CDR3 has 14 amino acids. The germline gives CDR1 MNHNS, CDR2 SASEGT. V shed 4 bases and J shed 4 bases, with 11 bases lying between them. This chain's CDR3 is CASSVDSSNQPQHF. CDR3 DNA sequence: TGTGCCAGCAGTGTTGACAGTTCTAATCAGCCCCAGCATTTT.

V and J are TRBV6-5 and TRBJ2-7; TRBD1 aligns across 8 bases. V lost 5 bases, J lost 3 bases, and 6 bases stayed unmatched. Per the germline V gene, CDR1 is MNHEY and CDR2 is SVGAGI. There are 14 residues in the CDR3. The CDR3, as DNA: TGTGCCAGCAGTCCTAGGACAGGGAACTACGAGCAGTACTTC. It translates to CASSPRTGNYEQYF.

V and J are TRBV4-2 and TRBJ2-7; TRBD1 might be the D (7 bases). The germline CDR1 and CDR2 sequences are LGHNA and YNFKEQ. With 2 bases removed from V and 3 bases from J, the gap between germline ends came to 29 bases. The CDR3 runs 20 residues. CDR3 sequence (DNA): TGTGCCAGCAGCCAACAAAACAGGGGCCTTAGGACTAAAGAATTCTACGAGCAGTACTTC. Translating it yields CASSQQNRGLRTKEFYEQYF.

This sequence joins TRBV7-9 and TRBJ1-5, with D maybe TRBD1 (5 bases). V lost 1 base, J lost 3 bases, and 13 bases lay in between. CDR1 and CDR2 (germline): SEHNR, FQNEAQ (reference sequence). The CDR3 is 16 residues long. This CDR3 reads CASSLGVGRVNQPQHF. CDR3 DNA: TGTGCCAGCAGCTTAGGGGTTGGCAGGGTCAATCAGCCCCAGCATTTT.

The rearrangement joins TRBV5-6 to TRBJ2-3; 9 bases line up with TRBD2. Germline-derived CDR1 and CDR2 are SGHDT and YYEEEE. The CDR3 spans 15 residues. Trimming took 5 bases from V and 6 from J; bases not matched to a gene: 10. DNA for the CDR3: TGTGCCAGCAGAAGGAGAGCGGGAGGATCGGATACGCAGTATTTT. Amino acid sequence: CASRRRAGGSDTQYF.

This chain links TRBV4-2 with TRBJ2-2, with 8 positions matching TRBD1. The CDR3 runs to 17 residues. CDR1 is LGHNA, CDR2 YNFKEQ, per germline. Unmatched junction bases numbered 5, after V lost 0 bases and J lost 2 bases. CDR3 protein: CASSQDFGQGNTGELFF. DNA of the CDR3: TGTGCCAGCAGCCAAGATTTCGGACAGGGAAACACCGGGGAGCTGTTTTTT.

The CDR3 sequence is CATSREGSKKWQTQYF. The CDR3 bases are TGTGCCACCAGCAGAGAAGGGAGCAAGAAATGGCAGACCCAGTACTTC. The chain couples TRBV15 to TRBJ2-5; possibly TRBD2 for D (5 bases). V lost 0 bases and J 6 bases, leaving 17 bases between the germline ends. CDR1 and CDR2 from the germline V gene are LNHNV and YYDKDF (reference sequence). CDR3 length: 16 residues.

The J gene is TRBJ2-4, the V gene TRBV5-6; a weak D match, TRBD1 (6 bases). The CDR3 runs to 16 residues. V gave up 4 bases and J gave up 9 bases, with 23 bases separating them. Germline CDR1 and CDR2: SGHDT and YYEEEE. The CDR3 bases are TGTGCCAGCAGCCACTATAAGACAGGCATCTCCAGCATTCAGTACTTC. It translates to CASSHYKTGISSIQYF.

The chain combines TRBV7-9 with TRBJ2-5, with 13 positions matching TRBD2. Germline CDR1 is SEHNR and CDR2 is FQNEAQ (reference sequence). V lost 5 bases and J lost 4; bases outside the gene matches: 10. This CDR3 has 17 residues. The CDR3 DNA follows: TGTGCCAGCAGCCAACGGACTAGCGGGAGTGGTGTAGAGACCCAGTACTTC. This codes for CASSQRTSGSGVETQYF.

This chain joins TRBV25-1 and TRBJ1-2, with unresolved D. The CDR3 extends over 16 amino acids. Trimming pared 5 bases from V and 5 bases from J, leaving 21 bases between. Germline V gives CDR1 MGHDK, CDR2 SYGVNS. DNA for the CDR3: TGTGCCAGCAGTTCGGGTCTCATTGTAGATAGGTATGGCTACACCTTC. As protein: CASSSGLIVDRYGYTF.

In nucleotides, the CDR3 is TGTGCCAGCAGCTCCCTAGCCTCGGAAGCTTTCTTT. Encoded protein: CASSSLASEAFF. This rearrangement joins TRBV11-2 to TRBJ1-1; D remains unclear. Germline V gene data show CDR1 as SGHAT and CDR2 as FQNNGV. The germline V and J ends were trimmed by 4 bases and 8 bases, with 11 bases remaining between them. There are 12 residues in the CDR3.

The rearrangement joins TRBV5-5 to TRBJ1-1; 8 bases align to TRBD1. Germline V gene data show CDR1 as SGHKS and CDR2 as YYEKEE (reference sequence). V lost 4 bases and J lost 4; bases outside the gene matches: 6. This CDR3 is 14 amino acids long. CDR3 nucleotides: TGTGCCAGCAGCCGTCAGGGGGCGGTCACTGAAGCTTTCTTT. It codes for CASSRQGAVTEAFF.

The chain couples TRBV7-3 to TRBJ1-1; D is undetermined. The V and J ends lost 5 bases and 9 bases respectively, with 10 bases between them. The CDR3 consists of 11 residues. Germline CDR1 and CDR2: SGHTA and FQGTGA. In DNA, the CDR3 is TGTGCCAGCAGCGACGGGATCAAAGCTTTCTTT. This codes for CASSDGIKAFF.

This clone was counted a single time. This sequence joins TRBV18 and TRBJ2-3; D might be TRBD2 (6 bases). Germline CDR1 reads KGHSH; CDR2 reads LQKENI. The CDR3 length is 15 residues. Trimming pared 3 bases from V and 2 bases from J, leaving 12 bases between. CDR3 loop: CASSPLGGITDTQYF. CDR3 nucleotide sequence: TGTGCCAGCTCACCCCTGGGGGGTATCACAGATACGCAGTATTTT.

The chain uses TRBV4-3 and TRBJ2-1; no definite D call. This CDR3 spans 12 amino acids. V lost 0 bases to trimming and J lost 9 bases, with 6 bases between them. CDR1 and CDR2 (germline): LGHNA, YSLEER. The CDR3 protein is CASSQDMREQFF. The CDR3 DNA reads as TGCGCCAGCAGCCAAGATATGCGTGAGCAGTTCTTC.